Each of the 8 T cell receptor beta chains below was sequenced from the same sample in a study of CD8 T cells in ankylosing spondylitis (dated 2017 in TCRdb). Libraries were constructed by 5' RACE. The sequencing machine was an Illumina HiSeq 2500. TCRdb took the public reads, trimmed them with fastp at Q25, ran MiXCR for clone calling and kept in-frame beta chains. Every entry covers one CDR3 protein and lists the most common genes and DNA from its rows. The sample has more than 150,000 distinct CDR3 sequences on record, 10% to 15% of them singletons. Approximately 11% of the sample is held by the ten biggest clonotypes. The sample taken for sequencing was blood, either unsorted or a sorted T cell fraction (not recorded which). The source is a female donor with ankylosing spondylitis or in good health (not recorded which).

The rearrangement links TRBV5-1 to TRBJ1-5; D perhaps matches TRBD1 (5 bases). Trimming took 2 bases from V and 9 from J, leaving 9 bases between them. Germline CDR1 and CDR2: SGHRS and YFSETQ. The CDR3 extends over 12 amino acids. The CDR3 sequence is CASSFDGGPQHF. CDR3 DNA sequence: TGCGCCAGCAGCTTCGATGGGGGGCCCCAGCATTTT.

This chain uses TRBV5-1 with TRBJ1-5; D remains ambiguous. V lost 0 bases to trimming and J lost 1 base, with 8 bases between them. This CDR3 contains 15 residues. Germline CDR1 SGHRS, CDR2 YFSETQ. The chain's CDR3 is CASSLGGISNQPQHF. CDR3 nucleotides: TGCGCCAGCAGCTTGGGAGGGATAAGCAATCAGCCCCAGCATTTT.

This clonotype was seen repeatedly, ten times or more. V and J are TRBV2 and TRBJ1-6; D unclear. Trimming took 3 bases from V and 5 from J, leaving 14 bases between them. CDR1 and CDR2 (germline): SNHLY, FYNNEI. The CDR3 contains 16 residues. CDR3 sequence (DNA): TGTGCCAGCAGTGATTGGCTGCGGAGGAATAATTCACCCCTCCACTTT. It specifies CASSDWLRRNNSPLHF. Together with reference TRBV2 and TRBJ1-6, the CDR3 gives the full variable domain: EPEVTQTPSHQVTQMGQEVILRCVPISNHLYFYWYRQILGQKVEFLVSFYNNEISEKSEIFDDQFSVERPDGSNFTLKIRSTKLEDSAMYFCASSDWLRRNNSPLHFGNGTRLTVT.

In nucleotides, the CDR3 is TGCGCCAGCAGCCTATTCCTTAGCGGGAGCTCCTACAATGAGCAGTTCTTC. It encodes CASSLFLSGSSYNEQFF. This chain connects TRBV5-1 to TRBJ2-1; 9 bases agree with TRBD2. The V segment lost 4 bases and the J segment 0 bases; nucleotides outside the gene matches: 8. CDR1 and CDR2 (germline): SGHRS, YFSETQ. The CDR3 runs 17 residues.

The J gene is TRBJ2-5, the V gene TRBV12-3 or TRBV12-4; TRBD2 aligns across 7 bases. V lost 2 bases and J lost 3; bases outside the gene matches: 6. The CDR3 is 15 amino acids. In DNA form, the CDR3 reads TGTGCCAGCAGTTTACTAGCGGCAGTGGAAGAGACCCAGTACTTC. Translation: CASSLLAAVEETQYF.

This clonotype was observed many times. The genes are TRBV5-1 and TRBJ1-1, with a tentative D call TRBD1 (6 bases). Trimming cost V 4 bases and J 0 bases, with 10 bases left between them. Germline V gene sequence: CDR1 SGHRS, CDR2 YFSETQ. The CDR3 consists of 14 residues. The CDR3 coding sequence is TGCGCCAGCAGCGCGGACAGTCTGAACACTGAAGCTTTCTTT. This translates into CASSADSLNTEAFF.

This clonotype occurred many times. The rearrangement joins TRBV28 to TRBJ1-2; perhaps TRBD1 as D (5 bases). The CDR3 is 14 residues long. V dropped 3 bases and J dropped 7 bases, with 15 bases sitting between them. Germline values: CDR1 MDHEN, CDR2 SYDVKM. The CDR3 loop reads CASSFYRIGGGYTF. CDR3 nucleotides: TGTGCCAGCAGTTTTTACAGGATCGGCGGTGGCTACACCTTC.

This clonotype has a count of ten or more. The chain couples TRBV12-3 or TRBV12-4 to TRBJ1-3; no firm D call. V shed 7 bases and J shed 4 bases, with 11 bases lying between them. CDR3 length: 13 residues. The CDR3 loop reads CASTRLMGNTIYF. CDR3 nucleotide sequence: TGTGCCAGCACCCGTCTCATGGGAAACACCATATATTTT.